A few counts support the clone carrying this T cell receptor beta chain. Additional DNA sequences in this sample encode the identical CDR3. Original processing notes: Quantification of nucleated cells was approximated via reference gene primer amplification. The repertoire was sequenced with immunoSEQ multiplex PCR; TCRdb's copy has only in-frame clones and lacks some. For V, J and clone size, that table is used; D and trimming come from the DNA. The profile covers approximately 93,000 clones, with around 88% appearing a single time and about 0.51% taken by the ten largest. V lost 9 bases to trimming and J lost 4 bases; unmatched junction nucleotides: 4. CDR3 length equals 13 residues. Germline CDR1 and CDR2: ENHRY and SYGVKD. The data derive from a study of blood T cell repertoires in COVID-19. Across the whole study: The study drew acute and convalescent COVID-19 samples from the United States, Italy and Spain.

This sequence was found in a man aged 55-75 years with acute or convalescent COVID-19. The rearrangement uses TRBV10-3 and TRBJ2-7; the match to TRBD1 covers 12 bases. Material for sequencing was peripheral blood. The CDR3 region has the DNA TGTGCCATACGGGGACAGGGGGCTTACGAGCAGTACTTC. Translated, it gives CAIRGQGAYEQYF.